This TCR beta chain is drawn from a study of T cell repertoires in cytomegalovirus infection. Study details: An indication of both CMV infection and matching HLA type came from public TCR beta signatures.

Using its own MiXCR run on the reads, TCRdb lists one record per CDR3 protein. The sample shows approximately 770,000 distinct CDR3 sequences, roughly 29% of them seen only once. The CDR3 contains 16 residues. Trimming removed 0 bases at V and 4 bases at J, with 11 bases between. Germline V lookup: CDR1 KGHDR, CDR2 SFDVKD. For this clonotype: The antigen is undetermined.

The receptor comes from a human donor in good health (CMV status not recorded). Some clones in this sample may be carry-over from other donors' samples. Sequenced here: cultured CD8+ T cells from PBMCs, sampled from culture after CMV antigen stimulation. The chain links TRBV24-1 to TRBJ2-2; D unresolved. The DNA for the CDR3 is TGTGCCACCAGTGATTTGCAAGGGTTGAGCACCGGGGAGCTGTTTTTT. Protein product: CATSDLQGLSTGELFF.